The present TCR beta chain was sequenced within a study of T cells in Graves' hyperthyroidism and ophthalmopathy. Trimming left V 6 bases short and J 4 bases short, with 10 bases between. The CDR3 runs to 13 residues. The table lists this clonotype with many counts. Amplification of TCR beta CDR3 regions used RNA as the template. With the HTBI primer set, the TCR CDR3 went through a first round of RT-PCR. TCRdb redid the calling of the multiplex PCR reads with MiXCR, one entry per CDR3 protein. The repertoire holds roughly 800,000 distinct CDR3 sequences, with more than 30% as singletons. The chain couples TRBV12-3 or TRBV12-4 to TRBJ1-5; TRBD1 is a possible D gene (6 bases). This receptor was taken from a man aged 18 to 30 with Graves' hyperthyroidism. Sequenced sample: blood. The CDR3 region has the DNA TGTGCCAGCAGCCTAACAGGGAATCAGCCCCAGCATTTT. Protein sequence: CASSLTGNQPQHF.